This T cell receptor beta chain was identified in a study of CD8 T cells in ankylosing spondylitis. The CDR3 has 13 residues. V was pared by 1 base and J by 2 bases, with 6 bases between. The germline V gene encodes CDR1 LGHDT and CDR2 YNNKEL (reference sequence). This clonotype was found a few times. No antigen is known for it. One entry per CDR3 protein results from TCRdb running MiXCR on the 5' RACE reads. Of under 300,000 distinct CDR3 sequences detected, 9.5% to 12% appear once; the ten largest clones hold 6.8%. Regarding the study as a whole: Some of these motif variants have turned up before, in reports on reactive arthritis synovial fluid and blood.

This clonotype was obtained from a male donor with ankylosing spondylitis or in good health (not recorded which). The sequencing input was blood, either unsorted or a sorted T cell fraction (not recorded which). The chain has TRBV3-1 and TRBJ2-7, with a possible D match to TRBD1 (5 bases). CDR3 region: CASSQGQPYEQYF. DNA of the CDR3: TGTGCCAGCAGCCAAGGACAGCCCTACGAGCAGTACTTC.